This passage covers 4 T cell receptor beta chains from one sample sequenced in a study of Graves' ophthalmopathy and Graves' hyperthyroidism. Amplified material comprised TCR beta CDR3 regions derived from RNA transcripts. Second-round multiplex PCR came after first-round RT-PCR with HTBI primers. MiXCR, run by TCRdb on the multiplex PCR reads, gives a single entry per CDR3 protein. Counted here are 300,000 to 400,000 distinct CDR3 sequences, roughly a sixth occurring once; the ten biggest clones make up 2% to 2.5%. Sequenced input: peripheral blood. The receptors derive from an adult woman with stable Graves' hyperthyroidism.

This clonotype was observed many times. V and J are TRBV4-3 and TRBJ2-6; D ambiguous. The CDR3 is 16 amino acids. Per germline, CDR1 LGHNA and CDR2 YSLEER. The V end lost 0 bases, the J end lost 0 bases, and 6 bases lay between the germline ends. This CDR3 is CASSQENLSGANVLTF. CDR3 coding DNA: TGCGCCAGCAGCCAAGAAAACCTCTCTGGGGCCAACGTCCTGACTTTC.

This clonotype was observed many times. The chain links TRBV5-1 to TRBJ2-7; no clear D. The germline V gene has CDR1 SGHRS and CDR2 YFSETQ. V was clipped by 0 bases and J by 6 bases, with 10 bases between them. The CDR3 is 13 amino acids. CDR3 sequence: CASSLVLGGEQYF. The CDR3 region has the DNA TGCGCCAGCAGCTTGGTACTGGGTGGCGAGCAGTACTTC.

This clonotype was observed many times. The chain recombines TRBV12-3 or TRBV12-4 with TRBJ2-4; 12 bases are shared with TRBD2. This CDR3 is built from 20 residues. V shed 4 bases and J 3 bases; nucleotides not matched to a gene: 16. The DNA for the CDR3 is TGTGCCAGCAGTTCATATGCGACTAGCGGGAGTAAGGCAGGCAAAAACATTCAGTACTTC. Its translation is CASSSYATSGSKAGKNIQYF.

There are a few counts of this clonotype. The chain uses TRBV20-1 and TRBJ2-6; TRBD2 matches at 7 bases. The V and J ends lost 4 bases and 1 base, in that order; junction bases with no gene match: 4. This CDR3 region has 15 residues. Germline-derived CDR1 and CDR2 are DFQATT and SNEGSKA (reference sequence). The DNA for the CDR3 is TGCAGTGCTACGGGAGGTGGATCTGGGGCCAACGTCCTGACTTTC. Its protein product is CSATGGGSGANVLTF.